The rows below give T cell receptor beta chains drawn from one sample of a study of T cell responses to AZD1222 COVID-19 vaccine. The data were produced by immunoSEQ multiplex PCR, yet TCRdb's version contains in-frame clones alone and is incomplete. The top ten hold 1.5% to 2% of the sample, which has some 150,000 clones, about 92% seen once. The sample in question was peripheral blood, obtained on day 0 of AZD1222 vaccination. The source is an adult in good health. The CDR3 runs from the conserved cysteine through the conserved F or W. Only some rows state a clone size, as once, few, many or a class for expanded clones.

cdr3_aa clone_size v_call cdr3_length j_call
CASSLFPPDRALTNIQYF - TRBV27 18 TRBJ2-4
CASSIVGGASKNIQYF - TRBV19 16 TRBJ2-4
CASSLGSYEQYF - TRBV11-2 12 TRBJ2-7
CATSDQDVRDRATNEKLFF - TRBV24-1 19 TRBJ1-4
CASSQALNQPQHF - TRBV4-2 13 TRBJ1-5
CASRTEGQMNTGELFF - TRBV5-1 16 TRBJ2-2
CASGLWQRELEQFF - TRBV2 14 TRBJ2-1
CASGYNEQFF - TRBV2 10 TRBJ2-1
CASSDLAVGGLGTDTQYF - TRBV2 18 TRBJ2-3
CASSPGTGKIQYF - TRBV3-1/TRBV3-2 13 TRBJ2-5
CASSLGAGRQTEAFF - TRBV7-8 15 TRBJ1-1
CASSPWGGNSPLHF - TRBV5-1 14 TRBJ1-6
CASSLMGNEQFF - TRBV7-8 12 TRBJ2-1
CAWSTGGNTIYF - TRBV30 12 TRBJ1-3
CASSLGGSSYNSPLHF - TRBV27 16 TRBJ1-6
CSAASSPNQPQHF - TRBV29-1 13 TRBJ1-5
CASSRDRQTEAFF once TRBV7-3 13 TRBJ1-1
CSASAEGDSPLHF - TRBV20-1 13 TRBJ1-6
CASSDSGLRGKNTEAFF - TRBV10-2 17 TRBJ1-1
CASSLDQTEAFF - TRBV7-9 12 TRBJ1-1
CASSPWTEGYTEAFF - TRBV3-1/TRBV3-2 15 TRBJ1-1
CASSLSPETNYGYTF - TRBV5-1 15 TRBJ1-2
CASSASGKNIQYF - TRBV12-3/TRBV12-4 13 TRBJ2-4
CASSLLGAGETQYF - TRBV23-1 14 TRBJ2-5
CASSGVGLGEKLFF - TRBV27 14 TRBJ1-4
CASSRDRSYEQYF - TRBV19 13 TRBJ2-7
CATSDVQGGLSTDTQYF once TRBV24-1 17 TRBJ2-3
CASSQESLAGYNEQFF - TRBV4-2 16 TRBJ2-1
CATSDSRVFGETQYF - TRBV24-1 15 TRBJ2-5
CASSLGGSGANVLTF - TRBV7-2 15 TRBJ2-6
CASSQVAGPYEQYF - TRBV3-1/TRBV3-2 14 TRBJ2-7
CASSLIYSNQPQHF - TRBV19 14 TRBJ1-5
CASSRTGLVSGNTIYF few TRBV5-1 16 TRBJ1-3
CASGRQETIGNTIYF - TRBV6-5 15 TRBJ1-3
CASSQGQENYGYTF - TRBV4-1 14 TRBJ1-2
CASSEGTSVSPQYF - TRBV10-1 14 TRBJ2-3
CASSRRTTYEQYF - TRBV5-6 13 TRBJ2-7
CASSYFREGGEQYF - TRBV6-6 14 TRBJ2-7
CASSIGQGNEKLFF once TRBV19 14 TRBJ1-4
CASSSGWVSNEQFF once TRBV7-2 14 TRBJ2-1